This T cell receptor beta chain was sequenced in a study of blood T cells in healthy people across ages. A J-beta primer mix and a sample-barcoded 5' primer were used in a second PCR of about 7 to 12 cycles. TCRdb independently ran MiXCR on the 5' RACE reads; one entry per CDR3 protein. The sample shows about 1.1 million distinct CDR3 sequences, less than 45% of them seen only once. On this clonotype: Its specificity is not known.

Study-level results: Diversity estimated from one million T cells was considered an underestimate.

The germline V gene encodes CDR1 DFQATT and CDR2 SNEGSKA (reference sequence). The V gene lost 2 bases and the J gene lost 7 bases, with 18 bases spanning the gap. The CDR3 length is 15 residues. The individuals who served as donors were healthy Caucasians living in Russia, aged about 6 to 95. The chain combines TRBV20-1 with TRBJ1-5; possible D gene TRBD1, 6 bases. Sequencing was done on a sample of blood. The sequence came from a man aged 18 to 30 in good health. CDR3 region: CSARRTEGTSQPQHF. In DNA form, the CDR3 reads TGCAGTGCTAGACGGACAGAGGGGACTTCCCAGCCCCAGCATTTT.